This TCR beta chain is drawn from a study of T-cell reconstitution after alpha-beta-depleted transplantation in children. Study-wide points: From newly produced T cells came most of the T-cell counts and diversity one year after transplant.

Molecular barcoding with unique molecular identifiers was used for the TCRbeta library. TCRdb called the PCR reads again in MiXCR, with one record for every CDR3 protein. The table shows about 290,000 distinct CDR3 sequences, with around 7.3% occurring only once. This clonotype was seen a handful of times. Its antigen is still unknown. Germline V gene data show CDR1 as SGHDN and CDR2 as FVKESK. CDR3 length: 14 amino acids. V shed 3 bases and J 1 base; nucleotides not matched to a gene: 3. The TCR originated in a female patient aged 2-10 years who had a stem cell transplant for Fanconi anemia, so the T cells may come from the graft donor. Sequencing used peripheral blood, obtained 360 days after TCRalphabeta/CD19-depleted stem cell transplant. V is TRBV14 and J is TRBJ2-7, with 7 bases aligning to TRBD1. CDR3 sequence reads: CASSHRGISYEQYF. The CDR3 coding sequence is TGTGCCAGCAGCCACAGGGGGATTTCCTACGAGCAGTACTTC.